These 23 T cell receptor beta chains were sequenced from one sample in a study of blood T cell repertoires in COVID-19. Sequencing was performed with immunoSEQ multiplex PCR; in TCRdb, only in-frame clones are kept and a portion is missing. The data show under 350,000 clones, with around 84% seen just once and about 4.2% held by the top ten. The sample was PBMCs or T cells enriched from blood (not recorded which). The receptors originated from a young man who had recovered from COVID-19.

The V gene is TRBV19, the J gene TRBJ1-2, with TRBD1 matching over 8 bases. The CDR3 spans 15 residues. V lost 5 bases, J lost 3 bases, and 8 bases stayed unmatched. Germline V gene sequence: CDR1 LNHDA, CDR2 SQIVND (reference sequence). The CDR3 DNA is TGTGCCAGTAGTCCCGACAGGGGAATGCACTATGGCTACACCTTC. It yields the protein CASSPDRGMHYGYTF.

This rearrangement joins TRBV24-1 to TRBJ2-7; 8 bases are a match to TRBD2. CDR1 KGHDR and CDR2 SFDVKD come from the germline V gene. The V segment lost 3 bases and the J segment 3 bases; nucleotides outside the gene matches: 9. CDR3 length equals 16 residues. The CDR3: CATSDRSAGGNYEQYF. CDR3 DNA: TGTGCCACCAGTGATCGATCGGCGGGAGGCAACTACGAGCAGTACTTC.

This chain links TRBV18 with TRBJ1-1; 7 nucleotides agree with TRBD1. The CDR3 length is 15 residues. V gave up 1 base and J gave up 2 bases; unmatched junction bases: 4. Per germline, CDR1 KGHSH and CDR2 LQKENI. Here the CDR3 reads CASSPRQGENTEAFF. The CDR3 DNA reads TGTGCCAGCTCACCACGACAGGGCGAAAACACTGAAGCTTTCTTT.

The rearrangement links TRBV6-5 to TRBJ1-1; D unresolved. The CDR3 has 13 amino acids. The V and J ends lost 5 bases and 5 bases respectively, with 12 bases between them. Looked up from germline, CDR1 is MNHEY and CDR2 is SVGAGI. The CDR3 bases are TGTGCCAGCAGTCCCAGCGTTGGGACTGAAGCTTTCTTT. It specifies CASSPSVGTEAFF.

V usage is TRBV6-4 and J usage is TRBJ1-1; no clear D. The CDR3 contains 13 residues. Germline V gene data show CDR1 as MRHNA and CDR2 as SNTAGT. Trimming shortened V by 4 bases and J by 0 bases, and 6 bases separated the two germline ends. The CDR3 DNA sequence: TGTGCCAGCAGTGTCCAGGTGAACACTGAAGCTTTCTTT. Protein sequence: CASSVQVNTEAFF.

The chain employs TRBV9 and TRBJ2-1; D might be TRBD2 (6 bases). V was pared by 0 bases and J by 0 bases, with 13 bases between. The CDR3 extends over 17 amino acids. The germline V gene has CDR1 SGDLS and CDR2 YYNGEE. The CDR3 loop reads CASSVVPGRGSYNEQFF. In DNA, the CDR3 is TGTGCCAGCAGCGTAGTTCCCGGGCGGGGCTCCTACAATGAGCAGTTCTTC. The full variable domain, completed using reference TRBV9 and TRBJ2-1, is DSGVTQTPKHLITATGQRVTLRCSPRSGDLSVYWYQQSLDQGLQFLIQYYNGEERAKGNILERFSAQQFPDLHSELNLSSLELGDSALYFCASSVVPGRGSYNEQFFGPGTRLTVL.

There are a few counts of this clone. This chain uses TRBV7-9 with TRBJ1-1; 7 bases align to TRBD1. This CDR3 contains 14 residues. Trimming removed 5 bases from V and 3 bases from J; junction bases left unmatched: 6. From germline, CDR1 is SEHNR and CDR2 FQNEAQ (reference sequence). The CDR3 coding sequence is TGTGCCAGCAGCCTGACAGGGATCGACACTGAAGCTTTCTTT. It is translated as CASSLTGIDTEAFF.

The J gene is TRBJ1-4, the V gene TRBV6-5, with D uncertain. Between the trimmed V and J ends, which lost 3 bases and 8 bases, there was a span of 10 bases. The CDR3 contains 13 residues. Germline-derived CDR1 and CDR2 are MNHEY and SVGAGI. This CDR3 reads CASSYREGEKLFF. CDR3 DNA: TGTGCCAGCAGTTATAGGGAGGGAGAAAAACTGTTTTTT.

The genes are TRBV27 and TRBJ1-5; unclear D gene. CDR1 MNHEY and CDR2 SMNVEV come from the germline V gene (reference sequence). V was shortened by 3 bases and J by 1 base, with 10 bases between the two germline ends. There are 15 residues in the CDR3. In DNA form, the CDR3 reads TGTGCCAGCAGTTTGGATCCCGGGAGCAATCAGCCCCAGCATTTT. This encodes CASSLDPGSNQPQHF.

This clone showed up just a few times. The rearrangement uses TRBV2 and TRBJ2-7, with D possibly TRBD1 on 6 matching bases. The CDR3 spans 14 residues. Germline V lookup: CDR1 SNHLY, CDR2 FYNNEI. Trimming stripped 6 bases from V and 0 bases from J, with 12 bases between. CDR3 sequence (DNA): TGTGCCAGCAGAAGGGACACCTACTCCTACGAGCAGTACTTC. Its protein is CASRRDTYSYEQYF.

The chain uses TRBV29-1 and TRBJ2-1; D may be TRBD2 (6 bases). Germline V CDR1 and CDR2: SQVTM, ANQGSEA. V lost 5 bases and J lost 6, with 17 bases in between. The CDR3 loop spans 14 amino acids. CDR3: CSVIPGSHGNEQFF. CDR3 sequence (DNA): TGCAGCGTTATCCCCGGGAGTCACGGCAATGAGCAGTTCTTC.

DNA of the CDR3: TGTGCCAGCAGCGCCGGGACAGGGACCTACGAGCAGTACTTC. The encoded protein is CASSAGTGTYEQYF. The chain has TRBV9 and TRBJ2-7, with 9 nucleotides matching TRBD1. There are 14 residues in the CDR3. Per the germline V gene, CDR1 is SGDLS and CDR2 is YYNGEE. V shed 3 bases, J shed 2 bases, and the junction held 3 bases outside the gene matches.

The rearrangement links TRBV18 to TRBJ1-6; 10 positions match TRBD1. The V segment lost 4 bases and the J segment 5 bases; nucleotides outside the gene matches: 14. Germline lookup yields CDR1 KGHSH and CDR2 LQKENI. This CDR3 is built from 19 residues. The CDR3 sequence is CASSLVPGQGLSDNSPLHF. CDR3 in DNA: TGTGCCAGCTCACTTGTCCCGGGACAGGGGCTAAGCGATAATTCACCCCTCCACTTT.

The gene calls are TRBV11-2 and TRBJ2-3, with 9 bases fitting TRBD2. The CDR3 consists of 15 residues. V dropped 2 bases and J dropped 4; count of bases not matched to a gene: 4. Germline V gives CDR1 SGHAT, CDR2 FQNNGV. The CDR3 loop reads CASSLQRGAADTQYF. In nucleotides, the CDR3 is TGTGCCAGCAGCTTACAGCGGGGGGCGGCAGATACGCAGTATTTT.

This chain links TRBV11-2 with TRBJ1-2; the D is unclear. Germline CDR1 and CDR2: SGHAT and FQNNGV. The CDR3 consists of 15 residues. V shed 5 bases and J shed 0 bases, with 13 bases lying between them. Here the CDR3 reads CASSPTTAANYGYTF. DNA for the CDR3: TGTGCCAGCAGCCCTACCACTGCGGCTAACTATGGCTACACCTTC.

V is TRBV19 and J is TRBJ1-5; weak D call: TRBD1 (5 bases). V shed 6 bases and J shed 7 bases, with 7 bases lying between them. The CDR3 contains 11 residues. CDR1 and CDR2 from the germline V gene are LNHDA and SQIVND (reference sequence). CDR3 protein: CASSQGQPQHF. In DNA form, the CDR3 reads TGTGCCAGTAGCCAGGGCCAGCCCCAGCATTTT.

This clone was found once. This chain uses TRBV5-6 with TRBJ2-5; TRBD1 matches at 8 bases. The CDR3 has 15 amino acids. The junction had 8 bases not matched to a gene; V was cut back by 4 bases and J by 3 bases. Germline V gene sequence: CDR1 SGHDT, CDR2 YYEEEE. The CDR3 nucleotides read TGTGCCAGCAGCCCCGGACAGGGCTTAGAAGAGACCCAGTACTTC. This codes for CASSPGQGLEETQYF.

The chain employs TRBV4-1 and TRBJ2-1; TRBD2 agrees at 8 bases. V was pared by 1 base and J by 9 bases, with 5 bases of the junction left unmatched. Germline-derived CDR1 and CDR2 are MGHRA and YSYEKL. The CDR3 extends over 14 amino acids. CDR3 coding DNA: TGCGCCAGCAGCCAAGCGGGGGGGCCGCCTGAGCAGTTCTTC. It yields the protein CASSQAGGPPEQFF.

V usage is TRBV23-1 and J usage is TRBJ1-6; D call uncertain. TRBV23-1 qualifies as an ORF whose function is uncertain. Trimming stripped 1 base from V and 0 bases from J, with 7 bases between. The CDR3 is 16 residues long. The CDR3 region has the DNA TGCGCCAGCAGTCAATTTCCGGGCTCCTATAATTCACCCCTCCACTTT. It is translated as CASSQFPGSYNSPLHF.

J is TRBJ2-6 and V is TRBV9; TRBD2 is a possible D gene (5 bases). CDR1 SGDLS and CDR2 YYNGEE come from the germline V gene. The length of the CDR3 is 17 residues. V was shortened by 4 bases and J by 0 bases, with 14 bases between the two germline ends. The CDR3 sequence: CASSLGLFASGANVLTF. DNA for the CDR3: TGTGCCAGCAGCTTAGGACTCTTTGCCTCTGGGGCCAACGTCCTGACTTTC.

J is TRBJ1-1 and V is TRBV14; the D gene is possibly TRBD1 (5 bases). Looked up from germline, CDR1 is SGHDN and CDR2 is FVKESK. This CDR3 has 14 amino acids. Between the trimmed V and J ends, which lost 1 base and 4 bases, there was a span of 10 bases. CDR3 in amino acids: CASSQGGGTTEAFF. CDR3 DNA: TGTGCCAGCAGCCAAGGTGGAGGGACCACTGAAGCTTTCTTT.

This chain connects TRBV6-1 to TRBJ2-1, with 7 bases lining up with TRBD1. Looked up from germline, CDR1 is MNHNS and CDR2 is SASEGT. The CDR3 loop spans 14 amino acids. V was clipped by 2 bases and J by 8 bases; unmatched bases: 6. In DNA, the CDR3 is TGTGCCAGCAGTGAATTGCAGGGGGTGGATGAGCAGTTCTTC. Protein: CASSELQGVDEQFF.

V is TRBV27 and J is TRBJ2-7; 8 positions agree with TRBD1. V was pared by 4 bases and J by 1 base, with 9 bases of the junction left unmatched. CDR1 and CDR2 from the germline V gene are MNHEY and SMNVEV (reference sequence). This CDR3 contains 16 residues. DNA of the CDR3: TGTGCCAGCAGTTCCTACGACAGGGGTAGTTCCTACGAGCAGTACTTC. Translating it yields CASSSYDRGSSYEQYF.